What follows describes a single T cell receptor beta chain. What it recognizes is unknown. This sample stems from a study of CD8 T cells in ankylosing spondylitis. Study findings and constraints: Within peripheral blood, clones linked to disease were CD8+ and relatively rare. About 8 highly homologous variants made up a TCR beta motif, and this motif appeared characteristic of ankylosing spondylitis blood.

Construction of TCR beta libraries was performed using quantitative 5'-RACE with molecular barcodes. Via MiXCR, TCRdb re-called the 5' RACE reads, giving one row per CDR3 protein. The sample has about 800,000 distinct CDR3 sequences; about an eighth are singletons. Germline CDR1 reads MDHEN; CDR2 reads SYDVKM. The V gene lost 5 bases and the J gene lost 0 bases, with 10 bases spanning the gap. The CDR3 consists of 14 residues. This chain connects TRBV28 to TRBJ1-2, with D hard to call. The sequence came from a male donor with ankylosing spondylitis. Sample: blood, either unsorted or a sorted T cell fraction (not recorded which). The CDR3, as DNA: TGTGCCAGCAGTAGGCCGCCTCCTAACTATGGCTACACCTTC. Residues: CASSRPPPNYGYTF.